This entry lists 6 T cell receptor beta chains sequenced from one sample in a study of blood T cell repertoires in COVID-19. Using immunoSEQ multiplex PCR, the repertoire was profiled, and TCRdb retains in-frame clones only, with some absent. This sample yields approximately 350,000 clones, of which around 87% are seen a single time; about 6% belongs to the top ten. Material: peripheral blood. The receptors come from a woman aged 50 to 65 with COVID-19, enrolled during active disease.

The rearrangement joins TRBV2 to TRBJ2-7; weak D call: TRBD2 (5 bases). Germline V lookup: CDR1 SNHLY, CDR2 FYNNEI. Trimming removed 10 bases at V and 0 bases at J, with 16 bases between. This CDR3 region has 14 residues. The CDR3 here is CATLRLTTSYEQYF. Here the CDR3 DNA reads TGTGCCACACTCCGACTGACTACCTCCTACGAGCAGTACTTC. Drawing the rest from reference TRBV2 and TRBJ2-7, the complete variable domain is EPEVTQTPSHQVTQMGQEVILRCVPISNHLYFYWYRQILGQKVEFLVSFYNNEISEKSEIFDDQFSVERPDGSNFTLKIRSTKLEDSAMYFCATLRLTTSYEQYFGPGTRLTVT.

This sequence joins TRBV6-2 or TRBV6-3 and TRBJ1-2; 9 nucleotides align to TRBD1. CDR1 is MNHEY, CDR2 SVGEGT, per germline. This CDR3 is 16 amino acids long. Trimming at V came to 5 bases and at J to 8 bases, leaving 15 bases not matched to a gene. Written as DNA, the CDR3 is TGTGCCAGCAGTCCCCTCCGGGACAGGGCGATCAGGGGCTACACCTTC. Translated: CASSPLRDRAIRGYTF.

This clone has only a few counts. The chain joins TRBV10-1 to TRBJ1-3; D unclear. V gave up 8 bases and J gave up 4 bases, with 15 bases separating them. CDR1 is WNHNN and CDR2 is SYGVQD in the germline V gene (reference sequence). The CDR3 totals 14 residues. The CDR3 DNA sequence: TGCGCCAGCTCGCCCGCGGGAAAAGGAAACACCATATATTTT. It encodes CASSPAGKGNTIYF.

The genes are TRBV19 and TRBJ1-2, with D possibly matching TRBD1 (6 bases). Trimming removed 4 bases at V and 3 bases at J, with 12 bases between. The CDR3 contains 14 residues. Germline V gives CDR1 LNHDA, CDR2 SQIVND (reference sequence). The chain's CDR3 is CASSTTGWDYGYTF. DNA for the CDR3: TGTGCCAGTAGTACCACAGGGTGGGACTATGGCTACACCTTC.

The V and J genes are TRBV11-2 and TRBJ1-2; 7 nucleotides agree with TRBD1. This CDR3 region has 16 residues. Germline CDR1 SGHAT, CDR2 FQNNGV. J was trimmed by 2 bases and V by 4 bases; bases with no gene match: 10. CDR3 sequence (DNA): TGTGCCAGCAGCTCCTTCCGGGACAGAAGGAACTATGGCTACACCTTC. Protein sequence: CASSSFRDRRNYGYTF.

The rearrangement uses TRBV27 and TRBJ1-2; TRBD1 might be the D (6 bases). Deletions cut 3 bases from V and 2 bases from J, with 13 bases between. The length of the CDR3 is 15 residues. CDR1 is MNHEY, CDR2 SMNVEV, per germline (reference sequence). For the CDR3, the DNA is TGTGCCAGCAGTTTGAGGACAGACCTGAACTATGGCTACACCTTC. Protein sequence: CASSLRTDLNYGYTF.